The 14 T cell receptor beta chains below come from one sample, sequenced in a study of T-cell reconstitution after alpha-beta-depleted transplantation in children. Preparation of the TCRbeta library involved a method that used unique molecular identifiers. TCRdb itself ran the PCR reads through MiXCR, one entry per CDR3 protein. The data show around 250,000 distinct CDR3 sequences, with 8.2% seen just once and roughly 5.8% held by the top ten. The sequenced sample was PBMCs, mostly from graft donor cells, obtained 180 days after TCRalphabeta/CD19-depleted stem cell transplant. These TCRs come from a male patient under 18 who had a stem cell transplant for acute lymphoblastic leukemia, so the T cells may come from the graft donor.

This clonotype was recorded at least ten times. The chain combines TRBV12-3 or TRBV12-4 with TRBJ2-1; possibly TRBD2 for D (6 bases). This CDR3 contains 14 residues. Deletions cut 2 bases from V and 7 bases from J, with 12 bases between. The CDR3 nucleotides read TGTGCCAGCAGTTTAATCGGGAGTCAGAATGAGCAGTTCTTC. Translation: CASSLIGSQNEQFF.

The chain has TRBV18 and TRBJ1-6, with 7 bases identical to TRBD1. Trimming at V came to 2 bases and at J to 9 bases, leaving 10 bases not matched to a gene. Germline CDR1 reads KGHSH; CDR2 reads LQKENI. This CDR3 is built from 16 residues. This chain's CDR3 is CASSPDAAGGFSPLHF. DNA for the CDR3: TGTGCCAGCTCACCAGATGCGGCAGGGGGTTTTTCACCCCTCCACTTT.

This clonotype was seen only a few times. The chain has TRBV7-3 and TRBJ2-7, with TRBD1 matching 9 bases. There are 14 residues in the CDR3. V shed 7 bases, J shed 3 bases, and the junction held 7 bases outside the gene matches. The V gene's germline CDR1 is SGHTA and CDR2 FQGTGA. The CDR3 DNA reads TGTGCCAGCAAACAGGGGGCTTCCAGCTACGAGCAGTACTTC. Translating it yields CASKQGASSYEQYF.

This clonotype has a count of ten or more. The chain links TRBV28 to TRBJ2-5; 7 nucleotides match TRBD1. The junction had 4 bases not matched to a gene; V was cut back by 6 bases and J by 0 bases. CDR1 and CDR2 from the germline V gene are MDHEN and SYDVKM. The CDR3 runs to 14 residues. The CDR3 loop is CASRLTGDQETQYF. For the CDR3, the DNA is TGTGCCAGCAGACTCACAGGGGACCAAGAGACCCAGTACTTC.

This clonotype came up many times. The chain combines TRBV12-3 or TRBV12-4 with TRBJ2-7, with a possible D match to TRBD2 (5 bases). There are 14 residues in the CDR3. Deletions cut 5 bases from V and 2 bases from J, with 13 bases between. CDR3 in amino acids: CASSPLLAPYEQYF. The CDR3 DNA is TGTGCCAGCAGTCCCCTCCTAGCACCCTACGAGCAGTACTTC.

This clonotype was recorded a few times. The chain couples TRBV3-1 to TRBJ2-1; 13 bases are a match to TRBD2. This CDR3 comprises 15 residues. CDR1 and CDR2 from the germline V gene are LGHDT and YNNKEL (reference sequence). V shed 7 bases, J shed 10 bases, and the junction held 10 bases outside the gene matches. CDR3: CASTLRTSGRREQFF. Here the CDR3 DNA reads TGTGCCAGCACCCTTCGGACTAGCGGGAGAAGAGAGCAGTTCTTC.

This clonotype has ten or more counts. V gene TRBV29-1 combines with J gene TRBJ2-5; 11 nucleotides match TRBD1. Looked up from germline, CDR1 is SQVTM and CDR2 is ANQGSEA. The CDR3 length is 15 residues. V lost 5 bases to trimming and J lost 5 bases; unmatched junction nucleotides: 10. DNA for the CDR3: TGCAGCGTTCCTGAGGACAGGGGGCGCAGGGAGACCCAGTACTTC. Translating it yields CSVPEDRGRRETQYF.

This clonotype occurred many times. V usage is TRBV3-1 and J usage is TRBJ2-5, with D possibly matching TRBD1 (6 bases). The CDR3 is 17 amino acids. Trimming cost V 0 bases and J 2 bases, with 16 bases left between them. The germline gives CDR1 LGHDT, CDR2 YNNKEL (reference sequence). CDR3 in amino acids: CASSQEIRGRRQETQYF. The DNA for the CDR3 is TGTGCCAGCAGCCAAGAAATCAGGGGAAGGAGGCAAGAGACCCAGTACTTC.

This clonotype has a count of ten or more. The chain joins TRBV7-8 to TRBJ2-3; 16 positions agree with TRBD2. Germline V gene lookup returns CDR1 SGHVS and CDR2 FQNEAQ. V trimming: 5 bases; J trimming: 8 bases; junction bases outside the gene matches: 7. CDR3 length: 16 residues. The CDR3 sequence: CASSAGLAGGPGTQYF. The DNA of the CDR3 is TGTGCCAGCAGCGCGGGACTAGCGGGGGGGCCTGGTACGCAGTATTTT.

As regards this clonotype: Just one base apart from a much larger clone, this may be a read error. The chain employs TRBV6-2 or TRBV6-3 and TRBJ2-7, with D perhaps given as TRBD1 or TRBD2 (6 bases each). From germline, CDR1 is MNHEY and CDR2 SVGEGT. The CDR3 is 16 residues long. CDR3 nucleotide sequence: TGTGCCAGCGTCCGCCCCTCTAGAGGGGGGACCTACGAGCATTACTTC. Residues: CASVRPSRGGTYEHYF.

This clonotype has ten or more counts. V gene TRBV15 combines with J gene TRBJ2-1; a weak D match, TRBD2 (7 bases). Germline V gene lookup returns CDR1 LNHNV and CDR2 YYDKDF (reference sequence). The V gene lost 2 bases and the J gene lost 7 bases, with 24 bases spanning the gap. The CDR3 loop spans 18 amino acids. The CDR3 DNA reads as TGTGCCACCAGCAGACCACGGGGAGGGGGAGGACAGAGGAATGAGCAGTTCTTC. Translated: CATSRPRGGGGQRNEQFF.

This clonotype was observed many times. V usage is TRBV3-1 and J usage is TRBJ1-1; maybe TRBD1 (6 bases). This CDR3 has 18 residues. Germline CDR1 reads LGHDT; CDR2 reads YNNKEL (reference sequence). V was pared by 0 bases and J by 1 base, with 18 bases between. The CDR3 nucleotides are TGTGCCAGCAGCCAAGATACCCGTCCAAGGGGGTCGAACACTGAAGCTTTCTTT. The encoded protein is CASSQDTRPRGSNTEAFF.

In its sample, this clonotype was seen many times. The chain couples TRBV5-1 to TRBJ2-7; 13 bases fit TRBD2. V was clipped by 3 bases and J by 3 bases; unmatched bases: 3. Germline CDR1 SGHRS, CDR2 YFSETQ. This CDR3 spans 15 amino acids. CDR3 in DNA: TGCGCCAGCAGCTCCGGACTAGCGGGGGTCTACGAGCAGTACTTC. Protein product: CASSSGLAGVYEQYF.

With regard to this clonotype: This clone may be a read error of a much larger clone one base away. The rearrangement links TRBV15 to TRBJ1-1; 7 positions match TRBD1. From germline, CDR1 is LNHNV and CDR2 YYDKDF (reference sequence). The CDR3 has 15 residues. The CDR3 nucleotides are TGTGCCACCAGCAGAGACAGGGGGTTGCGGGCTGACGCTTTCTTT. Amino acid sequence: CATSRDRGLRADAFF.